This T cell receptor (beta chain) was profiled in a study of blood T cell repertoires in COVID-19. Method: immunoSEQ multiplex PCR; TCRdb's copy keeps in-frame clones and lacks some. Of 200,000 to 300,000 clones in the sample, just under 90% were seen once. The CDR3 length is 17 residues. CDR1 and CDR2 from the germline V gene are MNHNS and SASEGT. Trimming took 2 bases from V and 3 from J; bases not matched to a gene: 6. The origin of this receptor is a woman aged 40 to 55 with acute or convalescent COVID-19. The sample comprised peripheral blood. The chain has TRBV6-1 and TRBJ2-2; 10 bases are a match to TRBD1. The CDR3 DNA is TGTGCCAGCAGTGAAAGGGACAGGGGACGAGACACCGGGGAGCTGTTTTTT. Protein product: CASSERDRGRDTGELFF.